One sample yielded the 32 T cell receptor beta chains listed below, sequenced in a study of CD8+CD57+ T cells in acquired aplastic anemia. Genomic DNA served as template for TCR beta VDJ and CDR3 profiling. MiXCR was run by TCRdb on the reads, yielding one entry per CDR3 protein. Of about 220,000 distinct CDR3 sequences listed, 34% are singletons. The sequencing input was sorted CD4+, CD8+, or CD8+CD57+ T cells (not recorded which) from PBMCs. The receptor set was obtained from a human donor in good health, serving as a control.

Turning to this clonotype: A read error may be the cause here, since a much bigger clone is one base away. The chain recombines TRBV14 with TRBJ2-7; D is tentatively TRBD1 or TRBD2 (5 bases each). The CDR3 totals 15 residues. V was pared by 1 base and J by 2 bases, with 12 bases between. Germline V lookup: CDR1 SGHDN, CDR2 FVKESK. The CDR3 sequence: CASSQVPVGAYEQYF. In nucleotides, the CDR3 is TGTGCCAGCAGCCAAGTCCCAGTGGGGGCCTACGAGCAGTACTTC. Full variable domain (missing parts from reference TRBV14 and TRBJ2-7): EAGVTQFPSHSVIEKGQTVTLRCDPISGHDNLYWYRRVMGKEIKFLLHFVKESKQDESGMPNNRFLAERTGGTYSTLKVQPAELEDSGVYFCASSQVPVGAYEQYFGPGTRLTVT.

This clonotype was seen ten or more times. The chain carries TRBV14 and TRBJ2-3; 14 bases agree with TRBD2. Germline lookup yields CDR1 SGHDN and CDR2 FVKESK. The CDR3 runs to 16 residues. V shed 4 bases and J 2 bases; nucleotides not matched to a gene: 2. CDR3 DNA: TGTGCCAGCAGCCGGACTAGCGGGAGGAACACAGATACGCAGTATTTT. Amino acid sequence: CASSRTSGRNTDTQYF. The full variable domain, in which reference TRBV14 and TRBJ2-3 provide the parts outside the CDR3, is EAGVTQFPSHSVIEKGQTVTLRCDPISGHDNLYWYRRVMGKEIKFLLHFVKESKQDESGMPNNRFLAERTGGTYSTLKVQPAELEDSGVYFCASSRTSGRNTDTQYFGPGTRLTVL.

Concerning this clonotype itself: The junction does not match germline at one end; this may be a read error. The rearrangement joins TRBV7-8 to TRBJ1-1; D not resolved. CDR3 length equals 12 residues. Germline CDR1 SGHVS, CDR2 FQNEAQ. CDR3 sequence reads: CASSYSNAEAFF. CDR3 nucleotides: TGTGCCAGCAGCTACTCGAACGCTGAAGCTTTCTTT.

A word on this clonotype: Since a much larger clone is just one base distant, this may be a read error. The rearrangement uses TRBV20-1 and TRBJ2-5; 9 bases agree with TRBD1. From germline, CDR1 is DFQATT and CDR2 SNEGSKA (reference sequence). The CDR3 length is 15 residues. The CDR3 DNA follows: TGCGGTGCAACTACCCTACAGGGGGCAGGGGAGACCCAGTACTTC. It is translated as CGATTLQGAGETQYF.

The CDR3 DNA reads TGCAGCGTTGGGCAGGGGGCGAGGTCCTACGAGCAGTACTTC. Translation gives CSVGQGARSYEQYF. The chain couples TRBV29-1 to TRBJ2-5, with 8 bases that match TRBD1. The DNA end is a closer match to TRBJ2-7, so the J assignment may be wrong. Germline V gives CDR1 SQVTM, CDR2 ANQGSEA. The CDR3 extends over 14 amino acids.

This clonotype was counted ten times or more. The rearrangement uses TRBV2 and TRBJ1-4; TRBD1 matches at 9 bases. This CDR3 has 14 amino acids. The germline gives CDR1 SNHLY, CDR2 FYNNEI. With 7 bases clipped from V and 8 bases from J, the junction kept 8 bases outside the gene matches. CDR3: CASNEGTGNEKLFF. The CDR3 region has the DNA TGTGCCAGCAATGAGGGGACAGGGAACGAAAAACTGTTTTTT.

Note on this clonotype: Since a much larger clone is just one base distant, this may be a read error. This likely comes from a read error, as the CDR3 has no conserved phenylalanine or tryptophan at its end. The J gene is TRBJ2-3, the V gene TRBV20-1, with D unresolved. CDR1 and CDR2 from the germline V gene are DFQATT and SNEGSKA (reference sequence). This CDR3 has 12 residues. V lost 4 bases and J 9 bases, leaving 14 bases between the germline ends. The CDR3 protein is CSAMINLGTQYL. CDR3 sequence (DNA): TGCAGTGCTATGATCAATCTAGGCACGCAGTATCTT.

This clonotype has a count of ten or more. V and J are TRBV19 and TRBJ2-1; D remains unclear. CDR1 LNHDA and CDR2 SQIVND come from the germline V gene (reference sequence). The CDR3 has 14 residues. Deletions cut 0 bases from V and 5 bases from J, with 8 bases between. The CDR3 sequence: CASSIDRRNNEQFF. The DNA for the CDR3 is TGTGCCAGTAGTATAGATCGTAGGAACAATGAGCAGTTCTTC.

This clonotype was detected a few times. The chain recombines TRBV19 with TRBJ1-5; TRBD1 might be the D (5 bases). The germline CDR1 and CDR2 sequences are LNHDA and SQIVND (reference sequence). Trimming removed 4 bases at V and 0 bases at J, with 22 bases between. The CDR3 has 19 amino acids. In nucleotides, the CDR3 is TGTGCCAGTAGTACAGGGCCGGGAACCTTGATTTATAGCAATCAGCCCCAGCATTTT. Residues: CASSTGPGTLIYSNQPQHF.

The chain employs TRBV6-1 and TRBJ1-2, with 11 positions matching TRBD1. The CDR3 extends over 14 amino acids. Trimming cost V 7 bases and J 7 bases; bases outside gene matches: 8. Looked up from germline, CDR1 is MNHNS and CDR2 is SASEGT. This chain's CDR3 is CASNSDRGQGGYTF. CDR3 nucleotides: TGTGCCAGCAACTCGGACAGGGGGCAAGGTGGCTACACCTTC.

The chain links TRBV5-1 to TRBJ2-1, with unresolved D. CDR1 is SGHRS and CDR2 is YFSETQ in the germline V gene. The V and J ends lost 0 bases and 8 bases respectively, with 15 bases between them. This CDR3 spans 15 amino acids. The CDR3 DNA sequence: TGCGCCAGCAGCTTGGGCCGGACGGCCGTGGATGAGCAGTTCTTC. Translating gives CASSLGRTAVDEQFF.

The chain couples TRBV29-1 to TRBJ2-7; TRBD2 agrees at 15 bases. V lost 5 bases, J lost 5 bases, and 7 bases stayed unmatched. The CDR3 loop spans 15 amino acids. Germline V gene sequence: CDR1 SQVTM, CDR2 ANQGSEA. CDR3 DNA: TGCAGCGTTACTTACGGACTAGCGGGAGGGGACGAGCAGTACTTC. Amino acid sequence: CSVTYGLAGGDEQYF.

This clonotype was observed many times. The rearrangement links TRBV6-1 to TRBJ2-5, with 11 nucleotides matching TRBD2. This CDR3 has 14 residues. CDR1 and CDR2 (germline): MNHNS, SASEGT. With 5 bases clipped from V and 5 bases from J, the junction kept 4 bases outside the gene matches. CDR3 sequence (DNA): TGTGCCAGCAGTCTAGCGGGAGGTTGGGAGACCCAGTACTTC. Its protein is CASSLAGGWETQYF.

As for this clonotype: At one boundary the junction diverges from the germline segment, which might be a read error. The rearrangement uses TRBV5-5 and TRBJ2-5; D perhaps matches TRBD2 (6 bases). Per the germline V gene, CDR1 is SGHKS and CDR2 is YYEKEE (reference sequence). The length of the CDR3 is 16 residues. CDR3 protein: CASSARGLTNQETRYF. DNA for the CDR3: TGTGCCAGCAGTGCAAGGGGACTGACAAATCAAGAGACCCGGTACTTC. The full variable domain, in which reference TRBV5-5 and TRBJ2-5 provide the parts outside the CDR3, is DAGVTQSPTHLIKTRGQQVTLRCSPISGHKSVSWYQQVLGQGPQFIFQYYEKEERGRGNFPDRFSARQFPNYSSELNVNALLLGDSALYLCASSARGLTNQETRYFGPGTRLLVL.

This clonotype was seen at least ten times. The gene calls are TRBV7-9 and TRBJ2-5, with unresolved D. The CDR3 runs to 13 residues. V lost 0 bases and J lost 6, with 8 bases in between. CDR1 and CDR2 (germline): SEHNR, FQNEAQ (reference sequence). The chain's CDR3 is CASSLARDKTQYF. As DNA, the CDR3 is TGTGCCAGCAGCTTAGCCCGCGACAAGACCCAGTACTTC.

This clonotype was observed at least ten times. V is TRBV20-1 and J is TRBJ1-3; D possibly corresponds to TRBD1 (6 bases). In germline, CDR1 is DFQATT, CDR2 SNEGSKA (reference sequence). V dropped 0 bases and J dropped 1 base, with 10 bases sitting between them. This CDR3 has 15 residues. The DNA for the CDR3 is TGCAGTGCTAGAGATCCCAGGGGTTCTGGAAACACCATATATTTT. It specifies CSARDPRGSGNTIYF.

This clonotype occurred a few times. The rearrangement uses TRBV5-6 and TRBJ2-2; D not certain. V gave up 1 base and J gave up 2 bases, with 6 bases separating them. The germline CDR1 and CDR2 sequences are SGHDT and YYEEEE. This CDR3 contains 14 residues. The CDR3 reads CASSLPLNTGELFF. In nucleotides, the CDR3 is TGTGCCAGCAGCTTGCCTTTAAACACCGGGGAGCTGTTTTTT.

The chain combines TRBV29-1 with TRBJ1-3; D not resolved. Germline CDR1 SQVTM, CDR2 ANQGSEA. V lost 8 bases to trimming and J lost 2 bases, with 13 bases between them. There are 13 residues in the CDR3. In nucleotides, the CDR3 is TGCAGCCTAGCGTCGACGCCTGGAAACACCATATATTTT. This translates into CSLASTPGNTIYF.

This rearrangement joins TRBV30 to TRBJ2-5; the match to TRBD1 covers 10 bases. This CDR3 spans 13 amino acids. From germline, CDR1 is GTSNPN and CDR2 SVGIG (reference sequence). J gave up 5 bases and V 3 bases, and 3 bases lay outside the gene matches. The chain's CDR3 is CAWSRDRGETQYF. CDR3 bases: TGTGCCTGGAGCCGGGACAGGGGTGAGACCCAGTACTTC.

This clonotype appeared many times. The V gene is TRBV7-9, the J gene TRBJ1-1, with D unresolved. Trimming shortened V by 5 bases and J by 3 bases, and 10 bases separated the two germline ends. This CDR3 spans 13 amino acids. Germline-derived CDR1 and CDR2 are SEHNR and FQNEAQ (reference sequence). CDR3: CASSHDWDTEAFF. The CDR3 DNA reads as TGTGCCAGCAGCCACGACTGGGACACTGAAGCTTTCTTT. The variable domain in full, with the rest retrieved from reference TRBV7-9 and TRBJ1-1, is DTGVSQNPRHKITKRGQNVTFRCDPISEHNRLYWYRQTLGQGPEFLTYFQNEAQLEKSRLLSDRFSAERPKGSFSTLEIQRTEQGDSAMYLCASSHDWDTEAFFGQGTRLTVV.

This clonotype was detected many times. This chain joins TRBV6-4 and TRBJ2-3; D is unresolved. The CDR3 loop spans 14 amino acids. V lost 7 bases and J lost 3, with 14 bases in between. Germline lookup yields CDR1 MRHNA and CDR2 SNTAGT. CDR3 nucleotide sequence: TGTGCCAGCAAGCCTGCCGGGTGGACAGATACGCAGTATTTT. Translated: CASKPAGWTDTQYF.

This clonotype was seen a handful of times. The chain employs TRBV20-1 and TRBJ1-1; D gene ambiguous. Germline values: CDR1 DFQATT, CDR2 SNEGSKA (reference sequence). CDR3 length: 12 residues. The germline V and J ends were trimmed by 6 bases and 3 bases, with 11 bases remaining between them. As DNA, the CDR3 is TGCAGTGCGGGAGGACTAGACACTGAAGCTTTCTTT. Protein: CSAGGLDTEAFF.

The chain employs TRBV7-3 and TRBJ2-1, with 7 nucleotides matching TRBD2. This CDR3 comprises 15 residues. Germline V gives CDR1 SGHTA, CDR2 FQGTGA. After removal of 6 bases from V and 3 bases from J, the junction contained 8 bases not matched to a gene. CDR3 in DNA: TGTGCCAGCAGGTCCAGCGGGATCTTCTACAATGAGCAGTTCTTC. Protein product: CASRSSGIFYNEQFF.

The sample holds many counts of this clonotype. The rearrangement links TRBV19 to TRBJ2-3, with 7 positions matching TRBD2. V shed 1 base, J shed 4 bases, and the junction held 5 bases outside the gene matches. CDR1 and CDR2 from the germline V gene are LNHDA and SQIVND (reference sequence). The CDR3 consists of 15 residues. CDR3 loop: CASSIVRGIADTQYF. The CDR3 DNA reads TGTGCCAGTAGTATAGTGCGGGGGATCGCAGATACGCAGTATTTT.

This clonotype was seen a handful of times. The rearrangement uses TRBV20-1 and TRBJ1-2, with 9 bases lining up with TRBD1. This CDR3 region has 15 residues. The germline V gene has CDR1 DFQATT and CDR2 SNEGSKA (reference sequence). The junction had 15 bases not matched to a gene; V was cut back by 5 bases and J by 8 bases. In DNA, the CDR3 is TGCAGTGCTCATTCCGGGACAGGGATGGGAGGAGGCTACACCTTC. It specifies CSAHSGTGMGGGYTF.

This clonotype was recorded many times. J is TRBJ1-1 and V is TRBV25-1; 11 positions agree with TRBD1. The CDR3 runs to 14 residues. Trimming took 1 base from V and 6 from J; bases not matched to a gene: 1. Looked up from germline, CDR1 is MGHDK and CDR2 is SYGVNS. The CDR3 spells CASSEWGQGAEAFF. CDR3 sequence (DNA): TGTGCCAGCAGTGAATGGGGACAGGGGGCTGAAGCTTTCTTT. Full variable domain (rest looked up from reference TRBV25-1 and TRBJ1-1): EADIYQTPRYLVIGTGKKITLECSQTMGHDKMYWYQQDPGMELHLIHYSYGVNSTEKGDLSSESTVSRIRTEHFPLTLESARPSHTSQYLCASSEWGQGAEAFFGQGTRLTVV.

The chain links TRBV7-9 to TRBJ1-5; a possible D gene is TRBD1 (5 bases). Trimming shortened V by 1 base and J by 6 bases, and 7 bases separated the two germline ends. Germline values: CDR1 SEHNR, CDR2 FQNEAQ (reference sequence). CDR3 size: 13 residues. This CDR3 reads CASSLEGSQPQHF. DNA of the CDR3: TGTGCCAGCAGCTTAGAGGGGAGTCAGCCCCAGCATTTT. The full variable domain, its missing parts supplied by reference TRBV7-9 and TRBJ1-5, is DTGVSQNPRHKITKRGQNVTFRCDPISEHNRLYWYRQTLGQGPEFLTYFQNEAQLEKSRLLSDRFSAERPKGSFSTLEIQRTEQGDSAMYLCASSLEGSQPQHFGDGTRLSIL.

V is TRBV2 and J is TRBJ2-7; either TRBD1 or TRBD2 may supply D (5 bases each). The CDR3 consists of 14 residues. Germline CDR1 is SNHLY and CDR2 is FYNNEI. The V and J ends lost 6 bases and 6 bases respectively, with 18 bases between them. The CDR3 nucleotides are TGTGCCAGCAGGACCGGGACCGATCCTGGCGAGCAGTACTTC. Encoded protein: CASRTGTDPGEQYF.

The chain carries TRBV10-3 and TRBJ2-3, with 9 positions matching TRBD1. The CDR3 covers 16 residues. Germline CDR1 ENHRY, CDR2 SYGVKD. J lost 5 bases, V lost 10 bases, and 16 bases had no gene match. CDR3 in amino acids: CASSLRPLGQGDTQYF. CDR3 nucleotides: TGTGCCAGCAGCTTACGCCCCTTGGGACAGGGAGATACGCAGTATTTT.

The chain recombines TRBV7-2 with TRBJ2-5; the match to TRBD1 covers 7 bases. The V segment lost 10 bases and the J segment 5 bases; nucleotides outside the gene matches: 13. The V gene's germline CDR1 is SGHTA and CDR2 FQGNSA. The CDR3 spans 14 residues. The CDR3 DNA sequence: TGTGCCACCAGTGACCCGACAGGGATCGAGACCCAGTACTTC. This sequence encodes CATSDPTGIETQYF.

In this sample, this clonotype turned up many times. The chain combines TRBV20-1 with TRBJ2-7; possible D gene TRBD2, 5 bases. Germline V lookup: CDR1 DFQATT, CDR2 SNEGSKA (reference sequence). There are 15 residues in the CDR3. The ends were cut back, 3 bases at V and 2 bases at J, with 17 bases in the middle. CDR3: CSASETITGAYEQYF. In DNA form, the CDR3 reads TGCAGTGCTAGTGAGACTATAACTGGCGCCTACGAGCAGTACTTC.

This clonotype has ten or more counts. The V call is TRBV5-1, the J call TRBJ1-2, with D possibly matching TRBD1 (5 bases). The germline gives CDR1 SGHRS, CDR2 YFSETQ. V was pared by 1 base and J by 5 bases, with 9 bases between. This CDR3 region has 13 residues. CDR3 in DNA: TGCGCCAGCAGCTTGACAGGTCAATATGGCTACACCTTC. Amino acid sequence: CASSLTGQYGYTF.